This TCR beta chain appears in the sequencing data of a study of cytomegalovirus exposure and HLA in healthy donors (dated by TCRdb to the late 2010s). The study in broad terms: According to an earlier analysis of several hundred of the donors, roughly 180 million T cells yielded over 100 million unique TCR beta sequences and about 280 Gb of sequence data. Typing coverage varied by locus: roughly 629-640 donors for A, B, C, DRB1 and DQB1; about 520 for DQA1; over 600 for DPA1; under 490 for DPB1. Every discovery cohort repertoire had been produced on one sequencing platform. Roughly 5 DR-DQ haplotypes were handled as single units for association and clustering, since linkage in the cohort was strong. An early release covering roughly 640 HLA-typed donors comprised roughly 300 gigabases of sequencing data and around 86 million unique TCR sequences. Among about 390 genotyped donors of the cohort, an average of about 240,000 unique TCR beta nucleotide sequences were sequenced per donor, around 18% of them non-productive. Of the approximately 400 genotyped donors, 65% to 90% fell in the genetic ancestry cluster associated with self-reported Caucasian donors. HLA typing covered class I and class II loci at four-digit resolution. An earlier analysis of 587 of the donors used high-throughput TCR beta sequencing to judge whether each TCR beta V gene segment behaved as functional or pseudogenic. The study was designed to test whether signatures of past pathogen exposure could be identified by cataloging public T cell receptors. To study patterns of TCR occurrence, a later analysis re-analyzed previously published TCR beta repertoires from under 750 donors and added high-resolution HLA genotyping. In addition to the first cohort of 650 to 750 subjects, a separate validation cohort of 120 different subjects was used. A later genetic analysis used genome-wide SNP genotypes for 398 of the 666 donors, treating that subset as a discovery cohort. To predict cytomegalovirus infection status, the study combined high-throughput TCR immunosequencing, statistical association of individual TCRs with disease status, and machine learning. In the later analysis, no new phenotypic data were used to find candidate immune exposures; instead, reliance was placed on TCR beta sequences and their occurrence across donors. Alongside the repertoire data, information on donor age, sex, ethnicity and CMV serostatus was compiled. The study profiled the T cell repertoires of hundreds of subjects by immunosequencing and related them to cytomegalovirus serostatus.

The library relied on the immunoSEQ multiplex PCR assay. A mixture of 60 forward primers for TCR Vbeta segments and 13 reverse primers for TCR Jbeta segments was used in the multiplex PCR. The CDR3 region of rearranged TCR beta genes was amplified from genomic DNA by a multiplex PCR assay. The amplified TCR beta libraries were sequenced on the Illumina HiSeq System as 87-base-pair reads. The source study handled its data this way. In a later analysis, 77 million or so unique TCR beta chains were counted across the 690 or so repertoires, and roughly 10 million of these chains were shared by at least two donors. To remove PCR and sequencing errors, raw reads were error-corrected and collapsed into unique sequences using a nearest-neighbor algorithm that merged closely related sequences. V, D and J gene segments were assigned by aligning CDR3 sequences to IMGT reference sequences. For a sequence to be retained, at least a six-nucleotide match to both a V gene segment and a J gene segment was required. Rearrangements were classified as productive when the CDR3 lacked stop codons and remained in frame with V and J, and all other rearrangements were classified as non-productive. CDR3 was defined by IMGT convention, running from the second conserved V-encoded cysteine to the conserved J-encoded phenylalanine. The earlier analysis of about 620 of the donors excluded sequences that lacked an unambiguous match to a single V gene segment. In an earlier analysis of several hundred of the donors, V segments were called functional above 56.7% productive rearrangements and were called segregating when the between-donor standard deviation exceeded 5%. A statistical classification framework was built for diagnosing cytomegalovirus status from the catalog of TCR beta chain sequences. In a later analysis, V and J genes were assigned by comparing TCR nucleotide sequences against IMGT/GENE-DB human TR gene sequences. The TCRdist pipeline was used in a later analysis to assign CDR3 sequences and most-parsimonious VDJ recombination scenarios. A later analysis defined each TCR beta chain by its CDR3 amino acid sequence plus V-gene family, and excluded reads lacking a unique V-gene family. In a later analysis, around 600 highly shared, low-generation-probability nucleotide sequences were removed to address suspected cross-contamination and a sequencing artifact. In a later analysis, a clonal expansion index was calculated for each public chain from normalized within-repertoire ranks of inferred template counts. Generation probabilities in a later analysis came from a VDJ recombination model fitted to out-of-frame rearrangements, and those results were checked against IGoR. Hypergeometric tests were used in a later analysis to score TCR-TCR, TCR-HLA and TCR-CMV co-occurrence, with a repertoire-size bias correction applied to the TCR pairs. A later analysis estimated false discovery rates by permuting HLA or CMV assignments 20 times. In a later analysis, co-occurring TCRs were grouped with DBSCAN, and TCRdist sequence similarity was added when clustering was performed within HLA-allele-positive subsets. Co-occurrence clustering excluded repertoires with fewer than 30,000 or more than 120,000 public chains, plus five with anomalous nucleotide sharing. TCRdb took over this immuneACCESS table, retaining in-frame rearrangements with V and J assigned. Such tables are incomplete; in checked studies, under half of the missing clones stem from an unresolved V gene, and the remainder is unexplained. V, J and clone size are those of that table, while D and trimming were read from the DNA. The sample table shows 150,000 to 200,000 clones, and around 80% are seen once. The top ten clones comprise approximately 1.1% of the sample.

The cohort consisted of 666 healthy bone marrow donors. All cohort members were sampled while nominally healthy, although unrecorded immune exposures were likely present. The donor was CMV seronegative and belonged to the group of around 400 seronegative cohort members. A peripheral blood sample was provided by each donor, and peripheral blood mononuclear cells were used for TCR beta sequencing. The Qiagen DNeasy Blood Extraction Kit was used to extract genomic DNA from the blood cell samples. For CDR1 and CDR2, the germline V gene (reference sequence) lists MNHNY and SVGAGI. The trim is 2 bases for V and 7 bases for J, with a gap of 6 bases between the germline ends. CDR3 length: 12 amino acids, cysteine to phenylalanine. Only CDR3 DNA is held: 36 bases, read in frame from base 1. Comments on this clone: Its antigen is unknown. Base-call qualities are not available, and no considerably larger clone is one nucleotide away. Other DNA sequences of this sample code for an identical CDR3.

What the research found in general, with its limitations: Because counts were too low, seventeen rarely observed V segments, including chromosome 9 orphons, were left out of the earlier analysis of approximately 500 of the donors. The 87-base-pair reads could not distinguish some IMGT-functional V segments, including TRBV6-2 and TRBV6-3, so those segments were excluded. Because some donors lacked HLA typing at each locus, the association tests relied only on the typed subset. A further reported finding was that TCR beta sequences accurately predicted the HLA-A and HLA-B alleles for most subjects in the first cohort. The classifier was reported to diagnose cytomegalovirus status with high specificity and sensitivity in both the original cohort and the validation cohort. Linkage disequilibrium might explain the correlated functional status among segregating V segments, but an unknown experimental factor could not be ruled out. A later analysis found that most CMV-associated TCR beta chains appeared HLA-restricted, with HLA associations seemingly driven largely by CMV exposure. It was suggested by the authors that the approach could potentially be generalized to other disease states and immunological phenotypes. In a later analysis, HLA-associated TCR beta chains were found to be more clonally expanded and to have lower generation probabilities than equally common non-associated chains. The study gave a list of about 170 TCR beta chains associated with cytomegalovirus. In a later analysis, several top co-occurrence clusters were reported to appear linked to parvovirus B19, influenza, CMV and Epstein-Barr virus. Most TCR sequences were seen in very few donors, while some public TCRs were found in many individuals. V-gene and J-gene trimming of TCR beta chains was associated with a missense DCLRE1C variant in a later genetic analysis, and the association was replicated in an independent cohort. Roughly uniform sequencing depth across donors was assumed in presence/absence analyses, although this assumption may not hold. In a later analysis, TCR association rates were found to vary across HLA loci, with the most associated TCRs seen for DRB1 alleles and the fewest for HLA-C alleles. The cohort was sequenced for TCR beta chains only, and without alpha or paired-chain data the features that could be detected were limited. When HLA alleles, especially DR and DQ, strongly co-occurred, attributing TCR associations to individual alleles was difficult. In a later genetic analysis, fewer N-insertions in productive TCRs were reported among donors in an Asian-associated ancestry cluster than the approximately 630-donor mean. The only immune exposure information available for the cohort was CMV serostatus. A few of the identified cytomegalovirus-associated TCR beta chains were confirmed in vitro to be specific for cytomegalovirus antigens. In a later analysis, some 18,000 TCR beta sequences were associated with specific HLA alleles at a false discovery rate of 0.05. Broadly in line with IMGT annotations, most TCR beta V segments showed up in productive rearrangements about 87% or about 30% of the time in an earlier analysis of 587 of the donors. A cluster of highly shared sequence variants was judged likely to represent a technical artifact of the sequencing pipeline.

The sequence derives from a woman in her thirties or forties in good health and CMV-seronegative. The V and J segments used are TRBV6-6 and TRBJ2-1, with the D gene not confidently named. The sequencing input was PBMCs. The CDR3 is CASSYLLNEQFF. The DNA is TGTGCCAGCAGTTACCTCCTAAATGAGCAGTTCTTC.